The clone carrying this T cell receptor beta chain occurred many times. Clinical symptoms, serum thyroxine and TRAb, thyroid ultrasound and orbital computed tomography together formed the diagnostic basis. The data were taken from a study of T cells in Graves' hyperthyroidism and ophthalmopathy. The V end was cut by 0 bases, the J end by 4 bases, with 11 bases between. There are 14 residues in the CDR3. Looked up from germline, CDR1 is GTSNPN and CDR2 is SVGIG (reference sequence). Amplification yielded TCR beta CDR3 regions, with RNA transcripts as the source. HTBI primers were used for first-round RT-PCR of the TCR CDR3. One entry per CDR3 protein results from TCRdb running MiXCR on the multiplex PCR reads. The profile covers fewer than 400,000 distinct CDR3 sequences, with 15% to 17% appearing a single time and about 30% taken by the ten largest.

Sequencing was carried out using blood. The TCR sequence derives from a woman aged 18-30 years with Graves' hyperthyroidism that later progressed to Graves' ophthalmopathy. This sequence joins TRBV30 and TRBJ2-3, with TRBD2 as a possible D gene (6 bases). The CDR3 bases are TGTGCCTGGAGTGTACTAGCTCCCCCAGATACGCAGTATTTT. It encodes CAWSVLAPPDTQYF.